Reported below is one TCR beta chain. The data derive from a study of T cell repertoires in cytomegalovirus infection. The V gene's germline CDR1 is ENHRY and CDR2 SYGVKD. V shed 7 bases and J shed 1 base, with 10 bases lying between them. CDR3 length equals 13 residues. TCRdb re-derived calls from the reads in MiXCR, one entry per CDR3 protein. In the table there are around 450,000 distinct CDR3 sequences, under 40% of which are singletons. The clonotype comes from a human donor in good health (CMV status not recorded). Some clones in this sample may be carry-over from other donors' samples. The V call is TRBV10-3, the J call TRBJ1-2; unclear D gene. Sample: PBMCs. The DNA of the CDR3 is TGTGCCATCAACCAGCCTGATAACTATGGCTACACCTTC. Translated, it gives CAINQPDNYGYTF.